This T cell receptor (beta chain) was found in a study of graft-versus-host responses after intestinal transplantation. Overall study context: Multivisceral, liver-intestinal, or isolated intestinal transplants were performed in recipients. Anti-thymocyte globulin was used for induction in all recipients, who then took tacrolimus and steroids for roughly 3 years.

Study outcomes and limitations: Across patients carrying graft-donor T cell macrochimerism, allografts held high graft-versus-host to host-versus-graft clonal ratios. GvH clones surfaced in recipient marrow, some emerging earlier in ileum or blood.

Profiling relied on immunoSEQ multiplex PCR, and the TCRdb table lists in-frame clones only, not all of them. The sample includes 40,000 or so clones, roughly nine tenths of them seen just once. In this sample, this clone turned up a few times. Its antigen is not known. The germline V and J ends were trimmed by 1 base and 5 bases, with 10 bases remaining between them. The CDR3 has 15 amino acids. The germline gives CDR1 SGHRS, CDR2 YFSETQ. The receptor was isolated from a human patient who received an intestinal transplant, so some T cells may come from the graft donor. This chain links TRBV5-1 with TRBJ1-6; no clear D gene. This specimen consisted of PBMCs, obtained almost 270 days after transplant. In DNA form, the CDR3 reads TGCGCCAGCAGCTTGATAGCAGGAGATAATTCACCCCTCCACTTT. Amino acids: CASSLIAGDNSPLHF.